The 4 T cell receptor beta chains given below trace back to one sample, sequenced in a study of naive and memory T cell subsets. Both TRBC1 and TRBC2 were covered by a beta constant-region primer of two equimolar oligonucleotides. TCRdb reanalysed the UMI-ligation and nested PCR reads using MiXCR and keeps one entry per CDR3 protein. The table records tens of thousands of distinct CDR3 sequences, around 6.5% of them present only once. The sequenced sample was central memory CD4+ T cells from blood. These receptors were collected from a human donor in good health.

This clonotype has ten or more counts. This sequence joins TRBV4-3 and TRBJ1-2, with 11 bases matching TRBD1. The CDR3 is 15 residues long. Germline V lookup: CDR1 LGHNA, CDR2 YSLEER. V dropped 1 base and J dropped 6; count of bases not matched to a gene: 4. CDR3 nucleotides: TGCGCCAGCAGCCAAGTAGGGACAGGGGGAGATGGCTACACCTTC. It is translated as CASSQVGTGGDGYTF.

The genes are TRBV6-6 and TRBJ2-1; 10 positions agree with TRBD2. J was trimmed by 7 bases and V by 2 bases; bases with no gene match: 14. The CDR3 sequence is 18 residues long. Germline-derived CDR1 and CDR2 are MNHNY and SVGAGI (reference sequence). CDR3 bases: TGTGCCAGCAGTTACACAAAGCGGGGGGGCCTTTTAAGAAATGAGCAGTTCTTC. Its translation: CASSYTKRGGLLRNEQFF.

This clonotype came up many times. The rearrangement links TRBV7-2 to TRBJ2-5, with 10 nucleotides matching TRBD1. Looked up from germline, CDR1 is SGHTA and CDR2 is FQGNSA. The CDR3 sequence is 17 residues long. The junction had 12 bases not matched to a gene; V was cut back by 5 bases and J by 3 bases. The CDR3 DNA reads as TGTGCCAGCAGCCTCCGGGACAGGGGATTCTTAGAAGAGACCCAGTACTTC. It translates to CASSLRDRGFLEETQYF.

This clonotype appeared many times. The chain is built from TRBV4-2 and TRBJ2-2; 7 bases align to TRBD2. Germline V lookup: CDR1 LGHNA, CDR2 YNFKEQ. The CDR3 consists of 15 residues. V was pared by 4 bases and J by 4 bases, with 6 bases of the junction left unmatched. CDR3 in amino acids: CASSLGLVGTGELFF. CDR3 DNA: TGTGCCAGCAGCCTTGGACTAGTGGGCACCGGGGAGCTGTTTTTT.